This T cell receptor beta chain was identified during a study of blood T cell repertoires in COVID-19. Looking at the study overall: Each recovered donor of Cohort 3 presented with two negative PCRs, clearance, or symptom resolution. Samples taken during acute and convalescent COVID-19 were collected in the United States, Italy and Spain.

This CDR3 contains 17 residues. In the study's own analysis: Amplified reference gene primers provided the basis for estimating nucleated cell counts. The table came from immunoSEQ multiplex PCR; TCRdb's copy has only in-frame clones and leaves some out. V, J and clone size reflect that table, while D and trimming were determined from the DNA. The sample records about 400,000 clones, 80% to 90% being singletons. The source of this sequence is a middle-aged man in a cohort exposed to, infected with or recovered from COVID-19 (not recorded which). The material sequenced was PBMCs or T cells enriched from blood (not recorded which). The J gene is TRBJ1-3, the V gene TRBV21-1; the table's TRBD1 call for D was not verified on the DNA. TRBV21-1 is listed as a pseudogene. The CDR3 protein is CASSPPRGLDNGNTIYF. Here the CDR3 DNA reads TGTGCCAGCAGCCCTCCTAGGGGGCTCGATAATGGAAACACCATATATTTT.